The 19 T cell receptor beta chains below all came from one sample that was sequenced in a study of OX40 agonist ivuxolimab in advanced cancers. Here immunoSEQ multiplex PCR was the method, and the copy in TCRdb shows in-frame clones only, minus some. The sample shows 60,000 to 80,000 clones, 80% to 90% of them seen only once. The input for sequencing was CD4+ or CD8+ T cells sorted from blood, taken in a trial of the OX40 agonist ivuxolimab. The receptor set was obtained from an adult with an advanced solid tumor such as melanoma, head and neck, liver or kidney cancer.

The gene calls are TRBV6-5 and TRBJ1-1; D possibly corresponds to TRBD1 (6 bases). V gave up 10 bases and J gave up 1 base, with 16 bases separating them. The CDR3 is 14 amino acids. The germline CDR1 and CDR2 sequences are MNHEY and SVGAGI. The CDR3 here is CAIKTGTPNTEAFF. CDR3 DNA: TGTGCCATCAAAACGGGGACACCGAACACTGAAGCTTTCTTT.

V and J are TRBV7-9 and TRBJ1-1; the D is unclear. CDR1 and CDR2 from the germline V gene are SEHNR and FQNEAQ (reference sequence). The V end was cut by 3 bases, the J end by 0 bases, with 5 bases between. This CDR3 spans 13 amino acids. The CDR3 is CASSLHMNTEAFF. The CDR3 nucleotides read TGTGCCAGCAGCTTGCACATGAACACTGAAGCTTTCTTT.

This rearrangement joins TRBV10-3 to TRBJ1-4; 10 nucleotides align to TRBD1. The V gene end was trimmed by 11 bases and the J gene end by 8 bases; junction bases not matched to a gene: 5. The CDR3 extends over 12 amino acids. Germline lookup yields CDR1 ENHRY and CDR2 SYGVKD. This CDR3 reads CALRDRGEKLFF. CDR3 sequence (DNA): TGTGCCCTCCGGGACAGGGGCGAAAAACTGTTTTTT.

V is TRBV19 and J is TRBJ2-3; D not resolved. The germline CDR1 and CDR2 sequences are LNHDA and SQIVND (reference sequence). This CDR3 contains 14 residues. Between the trimmed V and J ends, which lost 1 base and 2 bases, there was a span of 7 bases. As DNA, the CDR3 is TGTGCCAGTAGTATAGGGCAGTCCACAGATACGCAGTATTTT. Residues: CASSIGQSTDTQYF.

CDR3 in DNA: TGTGCCACCAGCGGGCGGGATTGGGATGGCTACACCTTC. Amino acid sequence: CATSGRDWDGYTF. The chain is built from TRBV15 and TRBJ1-2, with unresolved D. Germline-derived CDR1 and CDR2 are LNHNV and YYDKDF (reference sequence). Trimming removed 5 bases from V and 6 bases from J, with 13 bases in between. This CDR3 is built from 13 residues.

For the CDR3, the DNA is TGTGCCAGCAGTGACAGGGTTGGTGACGAGCAGTACTTC. Protein product: CASSDRVGDEQYF. The V call is TRBV2, the J call TRBJ2-7, with D perhaps TRBD1 (5 bases). The CDR3 contains 13 residues. V dropped 3 bases and J dropped 5 bases, with 11 bases sitting between them. CDR1 and CDR2 (germline): SNHLY, FYNNEI.

This clone was seen a few times. This chain uses TRBV5-1 with TRBJ2-1, with D unresolved. CDR1 SGHRS and CDR2 YFSETQ come from the germline V gene. V lost 4 bases and J lost 7, with 18 bases in between. This CDR3 has 15 residues. The CDR3 loop is CASSPLGSLGNEQFF. The CDR3, as DNA: TGCGCCAGCAGCCCTCTTGGTAGTCTGGGTAATGAGCAGTTCTTC.

The chain carries TRBV7-2 and TRBJ2-5; possible D gene TRBD2, 6 bases. The CDR3 contains 13 residues. Deletions cut 1 base from V and 5 bases from J, with 8 bases between. Per the germline V gene, CDR1 is SGHTA and CDR2 is FQGNSA. The CDR3: CASSLGLVETQYF. DNA of the CDR3: TGTGCCAGCAGCTTAGGACTAGTTGAGACCCAGTACTTC.

The chain joins TRBV6-5 to TRBJ1-4, with 7 bases fitting TRBD1. The J segment lost 4 bases and the V segment lost 2 bases, leaving 4 bases of the junction unmatched. CDR1 is MNHEY and CDR2 is SVGAGI in the germline V gene. The CDR3 consists of 15 residues. Here the CDR3 reads CASSYGQELNEKLFF. CDR3 bases: TGTGCCAGCAGTTACGGACAGGAGCTTAATGAAAAACTGTTTTTT.

J is TRBJ1-2 and V is TRBV28; tentatively, D is TRBD1 (6 bases). The ends were cut back, 2 bases at V and 10 bases at J, with 11 bases in the middle. From germline, CDR1 is MDHEN and CDR2 SYDVKM. The CDR3 spans 12 residues. CDR3: CASSLRQETYTF. The CDR3 DNA follows: TGTGCCAGCAGTTTACGACAGGAAACCTACACCTTC.

The chain links TRBV5-1 to TRBJ1-5; 8 nucleotides match TRBD1. The V segment lost 4 bases and the J segment 3 bases; nucleotides outside the gene matches: 6. Germline assignment: CDR1 SGHRS and CDR2 YFSETQ. The CDR3 loop spans 15 amino acids. The CDR3 loop is CASSAGQGLNQPQHF. CDR3 sequence (DNA): TGCGCCAGCAGCGCCGGACAGGGCCTCAATCAGCCCCAGCATTTT. The full variable domain, completed using reference TRBV5-1 and TRBJ1-5, is KAGVTQTPRYLIKTRGQQVTLSCSPISGHRSVSWYQQTPGQGLQFLFEYFSETQRNKGNFPGRFSGRQFSNSRSEMNVSTLELGDSALYLCASSAGQGLNQPQHFGDGTRLSIL.

The chain uses TRBV7-9 and TRBJ1-2; tentative D call: TRBD1 (6 bases). Trimming took 3 bases from V and 0 from J, leaving 14 bases between them. Germline V gives CDR1 SEHNR, CDR2 FQNEAQ (reference sequence). The CDR3 consists of 16 residues. DNA of the CDR3: TGTGCCAGCAGCTTGGCAGGGGTTCTCTCTAACTATGGCTACACCTTC. It specifies CASSLAGVLSNYGYTF.

This clone was observed once. The rearrangement uses TRBV10-1 and TRBJ1-1; tentative D call: TRBD1 (5 bases). The CDR3 runs to 14 residues. The V end was cut by 2 bases, the J end by 1 base, with 8 bases between. Germline V gene lookup returns CDR1 WNHNN and CDR2 SYGVQD (reference sequence). The CDR3 DNA reads as TGCGCCAGCAGTGAGGAGGGGACGAACACTGAAGCTTTCTTT. Translated, it gives CASSEEGTNTEAFF.

The chain employs TRBV10-2 and TRBJ1-5; TRBD1 agrees at 8 bases. Trimming at V came to 6 bases and at J to 4 bases, leaving 2 bases not matched to a gene. Germline-derived CDR1 and CDR2 are WSHSY and SAAADI. The CDR3 runs 13 residues. In DNA form, the CDR3 reads TGCGCCAGCAGCGACAGGGGAAATCAGCCCCAGCATTTT. Its protein is CASSDRGNQPQHF.

This chain links TRBV11-2 with TRBJ1-3, with D unresolved. The CDR3 loop spans 15 amino acids. V was clipped by 1 base and J by 0 bases, with 7 bases between them. The V gene's germline CDR1 is SGHAT and CDR2 FQNNGV. CDR3 nucleotide sequence: TGTGCCAGCAGCTTAGTTCCCAGCTCTGGAAACACCATATATTTT. Its protein is CASSLVPSSGNTIYF.

The V gene is TRBV10-2, the J gene TRBJ2-3, with TRBD2 matching 16 bases. The CDR3 is 15 amino acids. Per the germline V gene, CDR1 is WSHSY and CDR2 is SAAADI. J lost 8 bases, V lost 2 bases, and 1 base had no gene match. CDR3 residues: CASSEGTSGGVTQYF. In DNA, the CDR3 is TGCGCCAGCAGTGAGGGGACTAGCGGGGGGGTTACGCAGTATTTT.

The V call is TRBV2, the J call TRBJ1-2; D is ambiguous. Between the trimmed V and J ends, which lost 2 bases and 8 bases, there was a span of 15 bases. Germline V lookup: CDR1 SNHLY, CDR2 FYNNEI. CDR3 size: 14 residues. The DNA of the CDR3 is TGTGCCAGCAGTGAACAGCCGGGCCGGATGGGCTACACCTTC. As protein: CASSEQPGRMGYTF.

The rearrangement links TRBV2 to TRBJ1-5, with 7 bases aligning to TRBD1. CDR3 size: 15 residues. In germline, CDR1 is SNHLY, CDR2 FYNNEI. V lost 4 bases to trimming and J lost 7 bases; unmatched junction nucleotides: 10. The CDR3 DNA is TGTGCCAGCAGTGCCGCAACAGGGGCATACCAGCCCCAGCATTTT. This encodes CASSAATGAYQPQHF.

This rearrangement joins TRBV6-6 to TRBJ1-1, with D unclear. This CDR3 has 13 residues. Trimming removed 8 bases at V and 3 bases at J, with 13 bases between. The germline gives CDR1 MNHNY, CDR2 SVGAGI (reference sequence). The CDR3 loop is CASGKGWDTEAFF. The CDR3 DNA is TGTGCCAGCGGGAAGGGTTGGGACACTGAAGCTTTCTTT.